The entry that follows covers one T cell receptor (beta chain) sequence. The germline CDR1 and CDR2 sequences are MDHEN and SYDVKM. V shed 5 bases and J 4 bases; nucleotides not matched to a gene: 15. CDR3 length: 17 residues. Clones were sequenced by immunoSEQ multiplex PCR, and TCRdb holds only the in-frame ones, with some missing. This sample has hundreds of thousands of clones, with around 90% found just once. Clinical history as reported by participants underpinned cohort assignment. Two negative PCRs, clearance, or symptom resolution were required of recovered Cohort 3 donors. The data originate from a study of blood T cell repertoires in COVID-19.

This TCR derives from a woman in her thirties or forties who had recovered from COVID-19. This chain joins TRBV28 and TRBJ2-3, with 7 bases that match TRBD2. Sequenced: PBMCs or T cells enriched from blood (not recorded which). The CDR3 nucleotides read TGTGCCAGCAGTCCTCGGGGTAGCGGGCTTAGCGCAGATACGCAGTATTTT. The encoded protein is CASSPRGSGLSADTQYF. The full variable domain, in which reference TRBV28 and TRBJ2-3 provide the parts outside the CDR3, is DVKVTQSSRYLVKRTGEKVFLECVQDMDHENMFWYRQDPGLGLRLIYFSYDVKMKEKGDIPEGYSVSREKKERFSLILESASTNQTSMYLCASSPRGSGLSADTQYFGPGTRLTVL.